This T cell receptor beta chain is drawn from a study of Ad26.COV2.S vaccination and SARS-CoV-2 variants. Remarks on this clone: The sample carries other DNA sequences with the same CDR3.

V dropped 1 base and J dropped 5; count of bases not matched to a gene: 4. This CDR3 contains 14 residues. The germline V gene encodes CDR1 SGHTA and CDR2 FQGNSA. The treatment here: about 20 received Ad26.COV2.S at low or high dose, single or two shots; about five received placebo; per-sample allocation not given. Each sample was drawn 63 days after the first injection (of vaccine or placebo). Some clones are missing from TCRdb's copy, which holds only in-frame ones; the method was immunoSEQ multiplex PCR. Among about 470,000 clones, roughly 91% were seen once, and the ten largest hold roughly 3.9%.

The sequencing here drew on peripheral blood, taken in a trial of Ad26.COV2.S vaccine versus placebo. This chain uses TRBV7-2 with TRBJ2-5; 7 nucleotides match TRBD2. This receptor was obtained from a person between 18 and 65 years old who received the Ad26.COV2.S COVID-19 vaccine or a placebo. The CDR3: CASSLGLAEETQYF. The CDR3 bases are TGTGCCAGCAGCTTAGGTCTAGCGGAGGAGACCCAGTACTTC. The whole variable domain, filled in from reference TRBV7-2 and TRBJ2-5, reads GAGVSQSPSNKVTEKGKDVELRCDPISGHTALYWYRQSLGQGLEFLIYFQGNSAPDKSGLPSDRFSAERTGGSVSTLTIQRTQQEDSAVYLCASSLGLAEETQYFGPGTRLLVL.